Described below is a single T cell receptor beta chain sequence and its context. What it recognizes is unknown. This entry is derived from a study of T cells in Graves' hyperthyroidism and ophthalmopathy. Study results and limitations: Most thyroid clonotypes that were expanded above 0.001 also turned up in blood.

Amplification targeted TCR beta CDR3 regions from RNA transcripts. The HTBI primer set drove a first-round RT-PCR of the TCR CDR3. TCRdb reprocessed the multiplex PCR reads via MiXCR and lists one record per CDR3 protein. This table holds over 250,000 distinct CDR3 sequences, about 18% found once. The source of this sequence is a woman aged 55-70 years with Graves' ophthalmopathy. The specimen was blood.

CDR3 nucleotides: TGCAGCCTGAGCAGGGGTAGGCAGCCCCAGCATTTT. Its translation is CSLSRGRQPQHF. This chain joins TRBV20-1 and TRBJ1-5; possible D gene TRBD1, 6 bases. CDR3 length: 12 residues. CDR1 is DFQATT and CDR2 is SNEGSKA in the germline V gene (reference sequence).